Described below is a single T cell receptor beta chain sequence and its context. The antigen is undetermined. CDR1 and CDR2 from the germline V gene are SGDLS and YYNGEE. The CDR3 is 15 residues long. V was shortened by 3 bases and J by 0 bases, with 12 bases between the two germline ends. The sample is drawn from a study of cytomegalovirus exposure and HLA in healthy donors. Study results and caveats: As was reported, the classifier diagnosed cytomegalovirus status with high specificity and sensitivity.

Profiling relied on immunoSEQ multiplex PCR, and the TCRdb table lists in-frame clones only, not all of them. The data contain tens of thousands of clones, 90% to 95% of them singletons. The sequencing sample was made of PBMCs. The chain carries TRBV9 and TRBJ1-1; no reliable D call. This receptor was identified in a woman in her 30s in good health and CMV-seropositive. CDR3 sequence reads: CASSDQADMNTEAFF. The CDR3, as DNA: TGTGCCAGCAGCGACCAGGCAGACATGAACACTGAAGCTTTCTTT.